The 19 T cell receptor beta chains presented below share a single source sample, sequenced in a study of T-cell reconstitution after alpha-beta-depleted transplantation in children. The authors prepared the TCRbeta library with unique molecular identifiers. TCRdb used MiXCR to reprocess the PCR reads, holding one entry per CDR3 protein. The sample lists around 490,000 distinct CDR3 sequences, roughly 10% occurring once. Specimen: PBMCs, mostly from graft donor cells, collected 180 days after TCRalphabeta/CD19-depleted stem cell transplant. The source is a female patient aged 2-15 years who had a stem cell transplant for aplastic anemia, so the T cells may come from the graft donor.

This clonotype has just a few counts. V is TRBV21-1 and J is TRBJ2-7; the table's D gene call, TRBD2, was not cross checked with the DNA. TRBV21-1 counts as a pseudogene. The length of the CDR3 is 19 residues. CDR3: CASSKTSGRARYHSYEQYV. The CDR3 DNA is TGTGCCAGCAGCAAGACTAGCGGGAGGGCCCGATACCACTCCTACGAGCAGTACGTC.

This clonotype occurred a few times. The rearrangement uses TRBV20-1 and TRBJ2-5, with 10 positions matching TRBD2. Trimming cost V 2 bases and J 1 base; bases outside gene matches: 13. This CDR3 has 18 amino acids. Germline values: CDR1 DFQATT, CDR2 SNEGSKA (reference sequence). Written as DNA, the CDR3 is TGCAGTGCTAGAAAGGGGCTAGCGGGAGTTTGGGTCCAAGAGACCCAGTACTTC. Translation: CSARKGLAGVWVQETQYF.

This clonotype was recorded a few times. The rearrangement uses TRBV4-3 and TRBJ2-5, with D tentatively TRBD1 (5 bases). The V gene lost 0 bases and the J gene lost 6 bases, with 11 bases spanning the gap. The length of the CDR3 is 14 residues. Germline CDR1 is LGHNA and CDR2 is YSLEER. The CDR3 bases are TGCGCCAGCAGCCAAGACAGGGATGTGAAGACCCAGTACTTC. Amino acids: CASSQDRDVKTQYF.

This clonotype was observed a handful of times. The CDR3 is CASSLNRVDGYTF. CDR3 in DNA: TGTGCCAGCAGCTTGAACAGGGTGGATGGCTACACCTTC. This chain uses TRBV5-5 with TRBJ1-2; a weak D match, TRBD1 (6 bases). V lost 1 base to trimming and J lost 6 bases, with 10 bases between them. The length of the CDR3 is 13 residues. Germline CDR1 is SGHKS and CDR2 is YYEKEE (reference sequence).

A few counts support this clonotype. The chain carries TRBV7-8 and TRBJ1-2; 7 bases are shared with TRBD1. The CDR3 has 17 amino acids. V dropped 1 base and J dropped 0; count of bases not matched to a gene: 8. Germline-derived CDR1 and CDR2 are SGHVS and FQNEAQ. CDR3 DNA sequence: TGTGCCAGCAGCTTAGTAGGGGGGGACAGACCTAACTATGGCTACACCTTC. Protein product: CASSLVGGDRPNYGYTF.

V and J are TRBV6-5 and TRBJ2-5; no reliable D call. V shed 4 bases and J shed 5 bases, with 14 bases lying between them. This CDR3 is 14 amino acids long. The germline V gene has CDR1 MNHEY and CDR2 SVGAGI. CDR3 amino acids: CASSLRPSVETQYF. The CDR3 DNA is TGTGCCAGCAGTTTAAGGCCCAGCGTGGAGACCCAGTACTTC.

In its sample, this clonotype was seen a few times. The chain employs TRBV20-1 and TRBJ2-6, with 8 bases lining up with TRBD1. The V and J ends lost 0 bases and 2 bases, in that order; junction bases with no gene match: 12. The CDR3 sequence is 19 residues long. Germline CDR1 DFQATT, CDR2 SNEGSKA (reference sequence). The CDR3 DNA is TGCAGTGCTAGAGACCCGCACGGACAGGGTCCACCTGGGGCCAACGTCCTGACTTTC. This gives the protein CSARDPHGQGPPGANVLTF.

This clonotype has just a few counts. The V and J genes are TRBV6-2 or TRBV6-3 and TRBJ2-7; TRBD2 is a possible D gene (6 bases). Deletions cut 6 bases from V and 4 bases from J, with 13 bases between. This CDR3 spans 13 amino acids. Germline CDR1 MNHEY, CDR2 SVGEGT. CDR3 in amino acids: CASSHGGGYEQYF. In DNA form, the CDR3 reads TGTGCCAGCAGCCACGGGGGTGGTTACGAGCAGTACTTC.

The V gene is TRBV4-2, the J gene TRBJ2-7, with D possibly being TRBD1 (6 bases). This CDR3 spans 16 amino acids. Germline-derived CDR1 and CDR2 are LGHNA and YNFKEQ. Trimming pared 3 bases from V and 7 bases from J, leaving 22 bases between. The CDR3 here is CASSQDPTGTWGEQYF. The CDR3 bases are TGTGCCAGCAGCCAGGACCCCACAGGGACGTGGGGAGAGCAGTACTTC.

This chain links TRBV7-9 with TRBJ1-3; D is unresolved. The CDR3 totals 13 residues. Trimming took 10 bases from V and 0 from J, leaving 10 bases between them. In germline, CDR1 is SEHNR, CDR2 FQNEAQ (reference sequence). Here the CDR3 reads CAIDRVSGNTIYF. For the CDR3, the DNA is TGTGCCATCGACCGAGTCTCTGGAAACACCATATATTTT.

This clonotype was seen more than once but under ten times. The rearrangement links TRBV11-1 to TRBJ2-3; 10 bases line up with TRBD2. Per the germline V gene, CDR1 is SGHAT and CDR2 is FQDESV (reference sequence). CDR3 size: 20 residues. V lost 3 bases and J lost 2; bases outside the gene matches: 17. Written as DNA, the CDR3 is TGTGCCAGCAGCTTCCGGGACACGCGGACTAGCGGATATTTCACAGATACGCAGTATTTT. Amino acid sequence: CASSFRDTRTSGYFTDTQYF.

This clonotype was counted only a few times. The chain employs TRBV7-8 and TRBJ2-3; the D is unclear. V dropped 1 base and J dropped 3 bases, with 17 bases sitting between them. Germline-derived CDR1 and CDR2 are SGHVS and FQNEAQ. The CDR3 contains 17 residues. The CDR3 sequence: CASSLEVLRVPTDTQYF. DNA for the CDR3: TGTGCCAGCAGCTTAGAAGTGCTTAGGGTACCTACAGATACGCAGTATTTT.

This clonotype was found many times. The rearrangement links TRBV5-1 to TRBJ2-1; TRBD2 matches at 10 bases. Germline V gene sequence: CDR1 SGHRS, CDR2 YFSETQ. This CDR3 has 17 residues. J gave up 0 bases and V 1 base, and 4 bases lay outside the gene matches. The CDR3 is CASSLSSGGFSYNEQFF. The CDR3 nucleotides read TGCGCCAGCAGCTTGAGTAGCGGGGGGTTCTCCTACAATGAGCAGTTCTTC. Looking up the rest from reference TRBV5-1 and TRBJ2-1 gives the full variable domain: KAGVTQTPRYLIKTRGQQVTLSCSPISGHRSVSWYQQTPGQGLQFLFEYFSETQRNKGNFPGRFSGRQFSNSRSEMNVSTLELGDSALYLCASSLSSGGFSYNEQFFGPGTRLTVL.

This clonotype was seen a handful of times. The chain is built from TRBV12-3 or TRBV12-4 and TRBJ2-4; TRBD2 is a possible D gene (7 bases). The CDR3 covers 17 residues. Trimming removed 5 bases from V and 5 bases from J, with 22 bases in between. CDR3 sequence reads: CASSLYSPRGGENIQYF. DNA of the CDR3: TGTGCCAGCAGTCTCTATAGCCCGAGGGGGGGAGAAAACATTCAGTACTTC.

J is TRBJ2-1 and V is TRBV9; D unclear. The V and J ends lost 3 bases and 4 bases respectively, with 8 bases between them. The CDR3 totals 13 residues. Germline lookup yields CDR1 SGDLS and CDR2 YYNGEE. The CDR3 protein is CASSAEPYNEQFF. CDR3 in DNA: TGTGCCAGCAGCGCGGAGCCTTACAATGAGCAGTTCTTC.

The chain combines TRBV9 with TRBJ2-3; 9 bases agree with TRBD2. This CDR3 is 15 amino acids long. With 1 base clipped from V and 7 bases from J, the junction kept 7 bases outside the gene matches. The germline V gene has CDR1 SGDLS and CDR2 YYNGEE. CDR3 sequence (DNA): TGTGCCAGCAGCGTATTAGCGGGGGAGTATAATACGCAGTATTTT. This sequence encodes CASSVLAGEYNTQYF.

The table lists this clonotype with a few counts. The rearrangement links TRBV4-3 to TRBJ1-2, with a possible D match to TRBD1 (5 bases). The length of the CDR3 is 15 residues. The V gene lost 3 bases and the J gene lost 8 bases, with 19 bases spanning the gap. Germline lookup yields CDR1 LGHNA and CDR2 YSLEER. CDR3 amino acids: CASSQDGGTAGGYTF. The CDR3 DNA sequence: TGCGCCAGCAGCCAGGATGGAGGGACCGCTGGCGGCTACACCTTC.

The chain combines TRBV4-3 with TRBJ2-6; D remains ambiguous. Looked up from germline, CDR1 is LGHNA and CDR2 is YSLEER. V was clipped by 0 bases and J by 0 bases, with 6 bases between them. The CDR3 consists of 16 residues. CDR3 bases: TGCGCCAGCAGCCAAGAACACCACTCTGGGGCCAACGTCCTGACTTTC. This sequence encodes CASSQEHHSGANVLTF.

This clonotype was counted ten times or more. This sequence joins TRBV12-3 or TRBV12-4 and TRBJ2-3, with TRBD2 as a possible D gene (5 bases). Trimming removed 11 bases from V and 5 bases from J, with 20 bases in between. There are 14 residues in the CDR3. The CDR3 bases are TGTGCCTCTACCGGGATCACCTCCGGAGATACGCAGTATTTT. It codes for CASTGITSGDTQYF.